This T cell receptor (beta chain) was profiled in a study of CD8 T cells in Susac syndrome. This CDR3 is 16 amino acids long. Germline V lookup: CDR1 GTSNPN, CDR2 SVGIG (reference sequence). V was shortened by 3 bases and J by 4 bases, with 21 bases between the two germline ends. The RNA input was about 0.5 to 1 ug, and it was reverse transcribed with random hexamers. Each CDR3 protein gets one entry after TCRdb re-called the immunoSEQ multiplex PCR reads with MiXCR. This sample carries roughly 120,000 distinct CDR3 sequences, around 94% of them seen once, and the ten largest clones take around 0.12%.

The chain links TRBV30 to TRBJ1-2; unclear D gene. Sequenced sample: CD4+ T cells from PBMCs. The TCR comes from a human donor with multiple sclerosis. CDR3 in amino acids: CAWSEDQRTDPYGYTF. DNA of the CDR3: TGTGCCTGGAGCGAGGATCAACGGACGGATCCCTATGGCTACACCTTC.